Sequencing of this TCR beta chain was carried out in a study of blood T cells in healthy people across ages. Study-level points and caveats: There were more naive CD4+ cells and higher diversity in long-lived donors than in aged donors. A roughly linear age-dependent decrease characterized TCR beta diversity per million T cells.

To note about this clonotype: Antigen unknown.

PCR was performed a second time for roughly 7 to 12 cycles using a sample-barcoded 5' primer and a J-beta primer mix. TCRdb reprocessed the 5' RACE reads with MiXCR, giving one entry per CDR3 protein. The sample includes hundreds of thousands of distinct CDR3 sequences, over 20% of them seen just once. This sequence originates from a man between 65 and 80 years old in good health. What was sequenced was blood.

The CDR3 protein is CASSFLAGDTQYF. The CDR3 nucleotides are TGTGCCAGCAGTTTCTTGGCGGGAGATACGCAGTATTTT. The chain links TRBV12-3 or TRBV12-4 to TRBJ2-3; a weak D match, TRBD2 (5 bases). V was pared by 3 bases and J by 5 bases, with 9 bases between. The CDR3 contains 13 residues.